This passage covers 26 T cell receptor beta chains from one sample sequenced in a study of cytomegalovirus exposure and HLA in healthy donors (dated by TCRdb to the late 2010s). The library was generated by the immunoSEQ multiplex PCR assay. For the multiplex PCR, a mixture combining 60 forward primers for TCR Vbeta segments and 13 reverse primers for TCR Jbeta segments was used. The table was pulled from immuneACCESS by TCRdb, which kept in-frame rearrangements only. Such tables lose some clones; where checked, under half of the loss comes from unresolved V genes, and the rest has no known cause. This specimen's table enumerates around 76,000 clones. The ten biggest clones cover under 1.5% of the sample. Sample: PBMCs. These receptors originate from a woman aged 55-75 years in good health and CMV-seronegative.

The chain carries TRBV10-2 and TRBJ2-5, with 14 bases aligning to TRBD2. J was trimmed by 5 bases and V by 6 bases; bases with no gene match: 11. The V gene's germline CDR1 is WSHSY and CDR2 SAAADI. The CDR3 runs to 17 residues. CDR3 residues: CASRPPGLAGVGETQYF. CDR3 bases: TGCGCCAGCAGGCCACCGGGACTAGCGGGAGTGGGGGAGACCCAGTACTTC.

The chain links TRBV4-1 to TRBJ2-5, with D possibly matching TRBD2 (6 bases). The length of the CDR3 is 14 residues. CDR1 and CDR2 (germline): MGHRA, YSYEKL. V dropped 4 bases and J dropped 5 bases, with 14 bases sitting between them. CDR3 bases: TGCGCCAGCAGCCCGGAGGAGGGGATCGAGACCCAGTACTTC. Its translation: CASSPEEGIETQYF.

The gene calls are TRBV6-1 and TRBJ2-3, with 7 bases that match TRBD2. Germline V CDR1 and CDR2: MNHNS, SASEGT. The CDR3 runs to 16 residues. V dropped 3 bases and J dropped 1; count of bases not matched to a gene: 7. The CDR3 spells CASSDSGGAGTDTQYF. The CDR3 DNA reads as TGTGCCAGCAGTGATTCGGGGGGAGCCGGCACAGATACGCAGTATTTT.

DNA for the CDR3: TGTGCCAGTAGTATAGCATCCGTAGTGGGACAGGGGTCCCTTAATGAGCAGTTCTTC. Translation gives CASSIASVVGQGSLNEQFF. The J gene is TRBJ2-1, the V gene TRBV19, with 10 bases identical to TRBD1. The V and J ends lost 1 base and 7 bases, in that order; junction bases with no gene match: 16. The germline V gene encodes CDR1 LNHDA and CDR2 SQIVND (reference sequence). This CDR3 has 19 residues.

The V gene is TRBV28, the J gene TRBJ2-7; 8 positions match TRBD1. The CDR3 has 14 amino acids. The junction had 4 bases not matched to a gene; V was cut back by 2 bases and J by 4 bases. The germline CDR1 and CDR2 sequences are MDHEN and SYDVKM. CDR3 nucleotides: TGTGCCAGCAGTTTAGGGACAGGTATTTACGAGCAGTACTTC. Encoded protein: CASSLGTGIYEQYF.

The chain carries TRBV9 and TRBJ2-3, with 7 bases that match TRBD2. The V segment lost 5 bases and the J segment 2 bases; nucleotides outside the gene matches: 5. The CDR3 has 14 amino acids. Germline CDR1 reads SGDLS; CDR2 reads YYNGEE. DNA for the CDR3: TGTGCCAGCAGGGGGGGACTAAACACAGATACGCAGTATTTT. The encoded protein is CASRGGLNTDTQYF.

J is TRBJ2-7 and V is TRBV27; TRBD2 agrees at 8 bases. The CDR3 contains 14 residues. J lost 4 bases, V lost 6 bases, and 8 bases had no gene match. The germline gives CDR1 MNHEY, CDR2 SMNVEV (reference sequence). CDR3 coding DNA: TGTGCCAGCAGGGGGACTAGGAGCTGGTACGAGCAGTACTTC. Residues: CASRGTRSWYEQYF.

The genes are TRBV7-3 and TRBJ2-1; perhaps TRBD2 as D (6 bases). Germline-derived CDR1 and CDR2 are SGHTA and FQGTGA. This CDR3 is 15 amino acids long. Trimming cost V 4 bases and J 0 bases, with 10 bases left between them. The CDR3 nucleotides are TGTGCCAGCAGCTCGGAGGGGAGCTCCTACAATGAGCAGTTCTTC. The encoded protein is CASSSEGSSYNEQFF.

The chain has TRBV9 and TRBJ2-7; D unresolved. The CDR3 extends over 16 amino acids. With 0 bases removed from V and 3 bases from J, the gap between germline ends came to 16 bases. Germline lookup yields CDR1 SGDLS and CDR2 YYNGEE. The DNA of the CDR3 is TGTGCCAGCAGCGTAGGGGCGTCCTACCCCGGCTACGAGCAGTACTTC. The encoded protein is CASSVGASYPGYEQYF.

This CDR3 reads CASSSTGGGQPQHF. CDR3 DNA sequence: TGTGCCAGTAGTAGCACAGGGGGTGGCCAGCCCCAGCATTTT. J is TRBJ1-5 and V is TRBV19; 8 nucleotides align to TRBD1. This CDR3 is 14 amino acids long. Germline-derived CDR1 and CDR2 are LNHDA and SQIVND (reference sequence). V shed 4 bases and J 7 bases; nucleotides not matched to a gene: 6. Looking up the rest from reference TRBV19 and TRBJ1-5 gives the full variable domain: DGGITQSPKYLFRKEGQNVTLSCEQNLNHDAMYWYRQDPGQGLRLIYYSQIVNDFQKGDIAEGYSVSREKKESFPLTVTSAQKNPTAFYLCASSSTGGGQPQHFGDGTRLSIL.

The chain has TRBV5-1 and TRBJ1-2; TRBD1 is a possible D gene (6 bases). The length of the CDR3 is 12 residues. The V end was cut by 4 bases, the J end by 5 bases, with 9 bases between. Germline CDR1 SGHRS, CDR2 YFSETQ. The DNA for the CDR3 is TGCGCCAGCAGCGTCGGGACATATGGCTACACCTTC. Protein product: CASSVGTYGYTF.

The chain combines TRBV19 with TRBJ1-3; D possibly corresponds to TRBD1 (6 bases). V shed 4 bases and J shed 0 bases, with 10 bases lying between them. Germline CDR1 reads LNHDA; CDR2 reads SQIVND (reference sequence). This CDR3 has 15 amino acids. CDR3 bases: TGTGCCAGTAGTAATTCAGGGGACTCTGGAAACACCATATATTTT. Encoded protein: CASSNSGDSGNTIYF.

This sequence joins TRBV18 and TRBJ1-4; weak D call: TRBD1 (5 bases). This CDR3 is built from 14 residues. V shed 0 bases and J shed 8 bases, with 10 bases lying between them. Germline CDR1 KGHSH, CDR2 LQKENI. The DNA of the CDR3 is TGTGCCAGCTCACCACCGGGGCAGAGCGAAAAACTGTTTTTT. It specifies CASSPPGQSEKLFF.

V and J are TRBV5-1 and TRBJ1-2, with 10 bases lining up with TRBD1. V dropped 0 bases and J dropped 5; count of bases not matched to a gene: 1. The CDR3 consists of 14 residues. The V gene's germline CDR1 is SGHRS and CDR2 YFSETQ. The CDR3 loop is CASSLGDRGYGYTF. For the CDR3, the DNA is TGCGCCAGCAGCTTGGGGGACAGGGGATATGGCTACACCTTC.

The genes are TRBV18 and TRBJ2-3; TRBD2 matches 9 bases. The V gene end was trimmed by 5 bases and the J gene end by 0 bases; junction bases not matched to a gene: 3. Germline V gene lookup returns CDR1 KGHSH and CDR2 LQKENI. The CDR3 has 15 residues. This CDR3 is CASSTLAGSTDTQYF. The CDR3 DNA reads as TGTGCCAGCTCAACACTAGCGGGTAGCACAGATACGCAGTATTTT.

This CDR3 is CASSLDGNEKLFF. The CDR3 nucleotides read TGTGCCAGCAGCTTAGACGGGAATGAAAAACTGTTTTTT. The chain has TRBV7-9 and TRBJ1-4, with D hard to call. The CDR3 sequence is 13 residues long. Looked up from germline, CDR1 is SEHNR and CDR2 is FQNEAQ (reference sequence). V was trimmed by 1 base and J by 5 bases, leaving 5 bases between them.

The V call is TRBV7-9, the J call TRBJ1-5; possibly TRBD1 for D (5 bases). Trimming took 3 bases from V and 3 from J, leaving 12 bases between them. Germline CDR1 and CDR2: SEHNR and FQNEAQ (reference sequence). The CDR3 has 15 residues. This chain's CDR3 is CASSFDGGNNQPQHF. Here the CDR3 DNA reads TGTGCCAGCAGCTTCGACGGGGGGAACAATCAGCCCCAGCATTTT. The full variable domain, with the rest looked up from reference TRBV7-9 and TRBJ1-5, is DTGVSQNPRHKITKRGQNVTFRCDPISEHNRLYWYRQTLGQGPEFLTYFQNEAQLEKSRLLSDRFSAERPKGSFSTLEIQRTEQGDSAMYLCASSFDGGNNQPQHFGDGTRLSIL.

The gene calls are TRBV4-3 and TRBJ2-3; tentatively, D is TRBD2 (5 bases). CDR1 LGHNA and CDR2 YSLEER come from the germline V gene. V lost 1 base to trimming and J lost 0 bases, with 11 bases between them. CDR3 length equals 16 residues. The CDR3 coding sequence is TGCGCCAGCAGCCAAGGCTGGGGAGCTAGCACAGATACGCAGTATTTT. Protein: CASSQGWGASTDTQYF.

The V gene is TRBV7-3, the J gene TRBJ2-2, with D possibly matching TRBD1 (6 bases). V was pared by 5 bases and J by 1 base, with 11 bases between. The germline V gene has CDR1 SGHTA and CDR2 FQGTGA. CDR3 length: 15 residues. For the CDR3, the DNA is TGTGCCAGCAGCCCAACAGGGTTGAACACCGGGGAGCTGTTTTTT. Its protein product is CASSPTGLNTGELFF.

The rearrangement links TRBV6-5 to TRBJ1-3; TRBD1 agrees at 7 bases. This CDR3 contains 15 residues. Germline loops: CDR1 MNHEY, CDR2 SVGAGI. V was clipped by 6 bases and J by 5 bases; unmatched bases: 10. The chain's CDR3 is CASRADRAGRNTIYF. In DNA, the CDR3 is TGTGCCAGCAGGGCAGACAGGGCAGGGAGAAACACCATATATTTT.

The rearrangement links TRBV5-6 to TRBJ2-1, with 10 bases fitting TRBD1. CDR1 SGHDT and CDR2 YYEEEE come from the germline V gene. V lost 0 bases and J lost 8; bases outside the gene matches: 5. CDR3 size: 15 residues. Written as DNA, the CDR3 is TGTGCCAGCAGCTTGGCCGGGGGGACAGGGGATGAGCAGTTCTTC. As protein: CASSLAGGTGDEQFF. Full variable domain (remainder filled in from reference TRBV5-6 and TRBJ2-1): DAGVTQSPTHLIKTRGQQVTLRCSPKSGHDTVSWYQQALGQGPQFIFQYYEEEERQRGNFPDRFSGHQFPNYSSELNVNALLLGDSALYLCASSLAGGTGDEQFFGPGTRLTVL.

This sequence joins TRBV6-1 and TRBJ1-3; D remains ambiguous. The CDR3 is 15 amino acids. In germline, CDR1 is MNHNS, CDR2 SASEGT. Deletions cut 6 bases from V and 3 bases from J, with 15 bases between. The CDR3 loop reads CASRRTQEGGNTIYF. Here the CDR3 DNA reads TGTGCCAGCAGGCGGACGCAGGAGGGTGGAAACACCATATATTTT.

The rearrangement joins TRBV27 to TRBJ1-3, with unresolved D. Germline values: CDR1 MNHEY, CDR2 SMNVEV (reference sequence). CDR3 size: 15 residues. Trimming left V 5 bases short and J 0 bases short, with 11 bases between. CDR3 nucleotides: TGTGCCAGCAGTGCGGCCGGTATCTCTGGAAACACCATATATTTT. It specifies CASSAAGISGNTIYF.

The CDR3 loop reads CASSPRGGTGAASAYEQYF. For the CDR3, the DNA is TGTGCCAGCAGCCCCAGAGGCGGAACAGGGGCCGCATCGGCTTACGAGCAGTACTTC. This chain links TRBV4-2 with TRBJ2-5; 7 bases align to TRBD1. TRBJ2-7 matches the DNA end more closely, so the J call is doubtful. The CDR3 loop spans 19 amino acids. Germline V gives CDR1 LGHNA, CDR2 YNFKEQ.

The genes are TRBV2 and TRBJ2-3, with 8 bases lining up with TRBD1. The ends lost 5 bases at V and 3 bases at J; junction bases unmatched: 7. This CDR3 comprises 15 residues. The V gene's germline CDR1 is SNHLY and CDR2 FYNNEI. The CDR3 spells CASSRQGSLTDTQYF. In nucleotides, the CDR3 is TGTGCCAGCAGTCGACAGGGGTCCCTAACAGATACGCAGTATTTT. The full variable domain, in which reference TRBV2 and TRBJ2-3 provide the parts outside the CDR3, is EPEVTQTPSHQVTQMGQEVILRCVPISNHLYFYWYRQILGQKVEFLVSFYNNEISEKSEIFDDQFSVERPDGSNFTLKIRSTKLEDSAMYFCASSRQGSLTDTQYFGPGTRLTVL.

The rearrangement links TRBV9 to TRBJ2-2; a weak D match, TRBD1 (6 bases). Germline V gene sequence: CDR1 SGDLS, CDR2 YYNGEE. This CDR3 region has 16 residues. The V end lost 0 bases, the J end lost 0 bases, and 9 bases lay between the germline ends. CDR3 bases: TGTGCCAGCAGCGTAGGGGGACACACGAACACCGGGGAGCTGTTTTTT. It translates to CASSVGGHTNTGELFF.